The sequence of this T cell receptor beta chain was determined in a study of OX40 agonist ivuxolimab in advanced cancers. Study-wide results and limits: Also present in some nonresponders was a low level of normalized T-cell clonal expansion. Individuals who were partial responders at 0.1-3.0 mg/kg had clonal expansion that ranked among the lowest. At doses 0.1 to 3.0 mg/kg, CD4+ and CD8+ clones expanded.

In its sample, this clone was seen once. The antigen is undetermined. Generated by immunoSEQ multiplex PCR, the TCRdb table keeps only in-frame clones and is missing some. The data contain 58,000 or so clones, approximately 89% of them seen just once; the ten biggest clones take up around 12%. With V trimmed by 5 bases and J by 3 bases, 6 bases remained unmatched. Germline CDR1 MNHEY, CDR2 SMNVEV (reference sequence). CDR3 size: 14 residues. J is TRBJ2-7 and V is TRBV27; 8 bases map to TRBD1. The sample in question was CD4+ or CD8+ T cells sorted from blood, obtained in a trial of the OX40 agonist ivuxolimab. The clonotype originates from an adult with an advanced solid tumor such as melanoma, head and neck, liver or kidney cancer. This chain's CDR3 is CASSLDRVSYEQYF. In nucleotides, the CDR3 is TGTGCCAGCAGTCTGGACAGGGTAAGCTACGAGCAGTACTTC.